The 20 T cell receptor beta chains in this list originate from one sample, sequenced in a study of blood T cells in healthy people across ages. Sample-barcoded 5' priming and a J-beta primer mix drove a second PCR of roughly 6 to 12 cycles. A single record per CDR3 protein comes from TCRdb applying MiXCR to the 5' RACE reads. In the table there are 1.5 million to 2 million distinct CDR3 sequences, roughly 52% of which are singletons. The sequenced sample consisted of blood. These receptors originate from a woman in her thirties or forties in good health.

This clonotype appeared a single time. The CDR3 nucleotides read TGTGCCACCAGCAGAGAGGACAGGGAAGAGACCCAGTACTTC. This sequence encodes CATSREDREETQYF. The rearrangement uses TRBV15 and TRBJ2-5, with 8 bases identical to TRBD1. This CDR3 has 14 residues. The trim removed 0 bases at V and 3 bases at J, leaving 0 bases unmatched. Per the germline V gene, CDR1 is LNHNV and CDR2 is YYDKDF (reference sequence).

The chain recombines TRBV3-1 with TRBJ2-4; no clear D gene. The J call may not be correct, given that the DNA end is closer to TRBJ2-5. CDR1 and CDR2 (germline): LGHDT, YNNKEL (reference sequence). The CDR3 has 14 amino acids. The DNA of the CDR3 is TGTGCCAGCAGCCAAGATAATGGATACGGGACCCAGTACTTC. Translated, it gives CASSQDNGYGTQYF.

The chain has TRBV27 and TRBJ2-7; D not resolved. From germline, CDR1 is MNHEY and CDR2 SMNVEV (reference sequence). The V gene lost 8 bases and the J gene lost 2 bases, with 10 bases spanning the gap. This CDR3 comprises 12 residues. The CDR3 reads CASGKGAYEQYF. The CDR3 DNA sequence: TGTGCCAGCGGAAAGGGCGCCTACGAGCAGTACTTC.

This clonotype occurred once. This sequence joins TRBV6-5 and TRBJ1-2, with 8 bases fitting TRBD1. The V gene end was trimmed by 4 bases and the J gene end by 2 bases; junction bases not matched to a gene: 9. Germline V CDR1 and CDR2: MNHEY, SVGAGI. The CDR3 spans 16 residues. CDR3 amino acids: CASSWLETGANYGYTF. CDR3 sequence (DNA): TGTGCCAGCAGTTGGCTCGAGACAGGGGCCAACTATGGCTACACCTTC.

This chain joins TRBV7-9 and TRBJ2-3; TRBD2 agrees at 8 bases. Germline CDR1 is SEHNR and CDR2 is FQNEAQ (reference sequence). The CDR3 extends over 17 amino acids. Trimming removed 6 bases from V and 1 base from J; junction bases left unmatched: 12. The CDR3 loop is CASRGTAGGRGTDTQYF. The CDR3 DNA follows: TGTGCCAGCAGAGGGACGGCGGGGGGTAGGGGCACAGATACGCAGTATTTT.

The rearrangement joins TRBV2 to TRBJ2-7; D is undetermined. V lost 8 bases and J 5 bases, leaving 7 bases between the germline ends. CDR1 SNHLY and CDR2 FYNNEI come from the germline V gene. The length of the CDR3 is 10 residues. In DNA form, the CDR3 reads TGTGCCAGCGAATACGACGAGCAGTACTTC. Translated, it gives CASEYDEQYF.

Concerning this clonotype itself: This may be a read error, as it is one base from a much larger clone. This sequence joins TRBV4-3 and TRBJ2-5; 11 nucleotides agree with TRBD1. Germline CDR1 reads LGHNA; CDR2 reads YSLEER. This CDR3 has 15 residues. The CDR3 loop reads CAGSQGTGGEETQYF. Here the CDR3 DNA reads TGCGCCGGCAGCCAAGGGACAGGGGGAGAAGAGACCCAGTACTTC.

The chain has TRBV20-1 and TRBJ2-3; TRBD1 matches 7 bases. The V gene's germline CDR1 is DFQATT and CDR2 SNEGSKA (reference sequence). V was pared by 7 bases and J by 2 bases, with 6 bases of the junction left unmatched. The CDR3 contains 13 residues. CDR3 bases: TGCAGTGGGGAAGGGACAGACACAGATACGCAGTATTTT. Protein product: CSGEGTDTDTQYF.

V and J are TRBV12-3 or TRBV12-4 and TRBJ2-7; no clear D. V lost 3 bases and J lost 0, with 12 bases in between. The CDR3 loop spans 15 amino acids. CDR3 DNA: TGTGCCAGCAGTTTCACGACCCTCGCCTCCTACGAGCAGTACTTC. The encoded protein is CASSFTTLASYEQYF.

This chain uses TRBV4-1 with TRBJ1-2; D is perhaps TRBD1 (6 bases). This CDR3 comprises 13 residues. The germline V gene encodes CDR1 MGHRA and CDR2 YSYEKL. Trimming removed 8 bases from V and 10 bases from J, with 20 bases in between. CDR3 sequence: CASAEQGRKDYTF. The CDR3 bases are TGCGCCAGCGCCGAGCAGGGGAGAAAGGACTACACCTTC.

The CDR3 here is CSVRQHTGELFF. DNA of the CDR3: TGCAGCGTTCGGCAGCACACCGGGGAGCTGTTTTTT. V gene TRBV29-1 combines with J gene TRBJ2-2; no clear D gene. The ends were cut back, 5 bases at V and 3 bases at J, with 7 bases in the middle. The germline CDR1 and CDR2 sequences are SQVTM and ANQGSEA. CDR3 length equals 12 residues.

A remark on this clonotype: One end of the junction varies from germline; a read error may be responsible. The V and J genes are TRBV7-2 and TRBJ2-7; D may be TRBD1 (5 bases). CDR3 length: 15 residues. From germline, CDR1 is SGHTA and CDR2 FQGNSA. CDR3 region: CVSSPPGHLTYEQYF. The CDR3 region has the DNA TGTGTCAGCAGCCCCCCCGGACACCTAACCTACGAGCAGTACTTC.

The chain recombines TRBV5-1 with TRBJ1-1, with 10 nucleotides matching TRBD1. V gave up 4 bases and J gave up 5 bases; unmatched junction bases: 5. This CDR3 is 14 amino acids long. Germline CDR1 SGHRS, CDR2 YFSETQ. The chain's CDR3 is CASSMTGGGTEAFF. The CDR3 DNA reads as TGCGCCAGCAGCATGACAGGGGGCGGGACTGAAGCTTTCTTT.

The V call is TRBV24-1, the J call TRBJ2-1; TRBD1 is a possible D gene (5 bases). In germline, CDR1 is KGHDR, CDR2 SFDVKD. The CDR3 totals 14 residues. V shed 3 bases and J shed 5 bases, with 10 bases lying between them. DNA of the CDR3: TGTGCCACCAGTGATGCCCCAGGGCACAATGAGCAGTTCTTC. Protein: CATSDAPGHNEQFF.

This clonotype was seen repeatedly, ten times or more. The chain combines TRBV20-1 with TRBJ2-1; 8 nucleotides agree with TRBD2. J was trimmed by 0 bases and V by 3 bases; bases with no gene match: 4. The CDR3 consists of 15 residues. Per the germline V gene, CDR1 is DFQATT and CDR2 is SNEGSKA (reference sequence). The CDR3 is CSASGGASSYNEQFF. The CDR3 DNA reads as TGCAGTGCTAGCGGGGGGGCCTCCTCCTACAATGAGCAGTTCTTC.

This chain connects TRBV28 to TRBJ2-5; 11 bases line up with TRBD2. Germline V lookup: CDR1 MDHEN, CDR2 SYDVKM. Trimming at V came to 7 bases and at J to 2 bases, leaving 12 bases not matched to a gene. The CDR3 extends over 17 amino acids. The DNA for the CDR3 is TGTGCCAGCACCACCTACTTGGGACTAGCGGAACAAGAGACCCAGTACTTC. Translating gives CASTTYLGLAEQETQYF.

The V call is TRBV20-1, the J call TRBJ2-4; 8 nucleotides agree with TRBD1. Germline trimming cut 5 bases from V and 3 bases from J; bases unmatched to any gene: 6. The CDR3 is 14 residues long. In germline, CDR1 is DFQATT, CDR2 SNEGSKA (reference sequence). CDR3: CSAHRGMGKNIQYF. Here the CDR3 DNA reads TGCAGTGCTCACAGGGGGATGGGCAAAAACATTCAGTACTTC.

J is TRBJ2-5 and V is TRBV21-1; the D call in the table, TRBD1, was not verified against the DNA. TRBV21-1 is given as a pseudogene. The CDR3 runs 15 residues. The CDR3 loop is CASSVGTAWRETQYF. CDR3 in DNA: TGTGCCAGCTCCGTCGGGACAGCTTGGAGGGAGACCCAGTACTTC.

This chain joins TRBV10-3 and TRBJ1-2, with D possibly TRBD1 on 5 matching bases. This CDR3 spans 14 amino acids. Trimming cost V 2 bases and J 8 bases, with 15 bases left between them. Germline V CDR1 and CDR2: ENHRY, SYGVKD. The CDR3 protein is CAISESGTTGGYTF. In DNA, the CDR3 is TGTGCCATCAGTGAGAGCGGGACCACGGGAGGCTACACCTTC.

J is TRBJ2-3 and V is TRBV19; D perhaps matches TRBD2 (6 bases). CDR3 length: 16 amino acids. Between the trimmed V and J ends, which lost 3 bases and 2 bases, there was a span of 15 bases. Germline CDR1 and CDR2: LNHDA and SQIVND (reference sequence). CDR3 in amino acids: CASSMPSGLSTDTQYF. CDR3 coding DNA: TGTGCCAGTAGTATGCCCAGCGGGTTATCCACAGATACGCAGTATTTT.